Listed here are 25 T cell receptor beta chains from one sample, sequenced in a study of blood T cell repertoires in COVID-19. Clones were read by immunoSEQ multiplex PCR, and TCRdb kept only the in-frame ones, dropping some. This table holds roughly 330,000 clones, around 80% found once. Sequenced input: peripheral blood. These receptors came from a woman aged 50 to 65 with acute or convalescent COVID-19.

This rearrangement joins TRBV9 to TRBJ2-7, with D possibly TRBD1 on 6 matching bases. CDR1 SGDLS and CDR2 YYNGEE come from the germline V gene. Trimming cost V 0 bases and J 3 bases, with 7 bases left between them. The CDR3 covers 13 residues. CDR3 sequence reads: CASSVEQGYEQYF. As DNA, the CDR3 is TGTGCCAGCAGCGTAGAACAGGGCTACGAGCAGTACTTC.

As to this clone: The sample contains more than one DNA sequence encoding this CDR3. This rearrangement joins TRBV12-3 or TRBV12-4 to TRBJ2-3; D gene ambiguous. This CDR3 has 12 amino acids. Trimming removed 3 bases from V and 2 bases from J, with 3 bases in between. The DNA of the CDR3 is TGTGCCAGCAGTTTCCTCACAGATACGCAGTATTTT. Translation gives CASSFLTDTQYF.

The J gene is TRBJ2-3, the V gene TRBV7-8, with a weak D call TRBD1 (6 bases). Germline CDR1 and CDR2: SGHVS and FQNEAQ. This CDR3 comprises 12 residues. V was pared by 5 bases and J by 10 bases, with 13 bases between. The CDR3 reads CASSPQGYAQYF. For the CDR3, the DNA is TGTGCCAGCAGCCCACAGGGATATGCGCAGTATTTT. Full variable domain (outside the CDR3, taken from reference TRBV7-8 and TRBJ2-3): GAGVSQSPRYKVAKRGQDVALRCDPISGHVSLFWYQQALGQGPEFLTYFQNEAQLDKSGLPSDRFFAERPEGSVSTLKIQRTQQEDSAVYLCASSPQGYAQYFGPGTRLTVL.

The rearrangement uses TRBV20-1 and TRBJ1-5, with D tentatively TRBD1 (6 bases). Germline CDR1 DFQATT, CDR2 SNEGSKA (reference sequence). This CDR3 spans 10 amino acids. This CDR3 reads CNRDRQPQHF. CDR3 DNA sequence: TGCAACAGGGACCGTCAGCCCCAGCATTTT.

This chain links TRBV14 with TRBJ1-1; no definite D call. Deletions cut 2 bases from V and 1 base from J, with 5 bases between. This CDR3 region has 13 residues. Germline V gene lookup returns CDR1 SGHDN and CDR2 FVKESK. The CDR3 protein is CASSQSRNTEAFF. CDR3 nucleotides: TGTGCCAGCAGCCAATCCAGGAACACTGAAGCTTTCTTT.

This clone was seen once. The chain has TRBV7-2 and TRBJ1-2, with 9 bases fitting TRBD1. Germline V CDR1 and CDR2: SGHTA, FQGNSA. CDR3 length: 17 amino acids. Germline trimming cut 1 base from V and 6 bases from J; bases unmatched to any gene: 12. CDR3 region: CASSLGGAGQGRDGYTF. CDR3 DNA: TGTGCCAGCAGCTTAGGGGGGGCGGGACAGGGCCGTGATGGCTACACCTTC.

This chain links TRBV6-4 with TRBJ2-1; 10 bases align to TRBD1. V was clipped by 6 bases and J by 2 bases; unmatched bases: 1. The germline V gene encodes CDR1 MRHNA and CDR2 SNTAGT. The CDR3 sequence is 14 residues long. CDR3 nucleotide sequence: TGTGCCAGCAGAGGACAGGGGGCCTACAATGAGCAGTTCTTC. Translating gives CASRGQGAYNEQFF.

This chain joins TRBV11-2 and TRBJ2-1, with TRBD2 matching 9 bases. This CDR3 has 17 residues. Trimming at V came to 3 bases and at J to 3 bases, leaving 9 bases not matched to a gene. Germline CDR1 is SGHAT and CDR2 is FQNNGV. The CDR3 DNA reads TGTGCCAGCAGCTTGGCAGCTAGCGGGAATATCTACAATGAGCAGTTCTTC. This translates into CASSLAASGNIYNEQFF.

CDR3 in amino acids: CASSLRGLVSTDTQYF. The DNA for the CDR3 is TGTGCCAGCAGCTTACGGGGACTGGTTAGCACAGATACGCAGTATTTT. The V call is TRBV7-3, the J call TRBJ2-3; D perhaps matches TRBD2 (6 bases). V dropped 2 bases and J dropped 0 bases, with 12 bases sitting between them. CDR3 size: 16 residues. Germline-derived CDR1 and CDR2 are SGHTA and FQGTGA.

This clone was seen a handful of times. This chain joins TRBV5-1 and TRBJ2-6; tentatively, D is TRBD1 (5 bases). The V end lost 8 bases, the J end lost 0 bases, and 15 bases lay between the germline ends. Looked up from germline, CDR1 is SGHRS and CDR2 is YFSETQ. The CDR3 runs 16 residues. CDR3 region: CASDFDRPSGANVLTF. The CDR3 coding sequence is TGCGCCAGTGACTTTGACAGACCCTCTGGGGCCAACGTCCTGACTTTC.

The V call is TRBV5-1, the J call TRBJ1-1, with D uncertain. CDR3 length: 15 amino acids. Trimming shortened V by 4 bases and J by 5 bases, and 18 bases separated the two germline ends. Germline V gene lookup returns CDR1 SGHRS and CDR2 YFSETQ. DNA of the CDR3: TGCGCCAGCAGCCACCCTAGTACGGGAGTGACTGAAGCTTTCTTT. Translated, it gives CASSHPSTGVTEAFF.

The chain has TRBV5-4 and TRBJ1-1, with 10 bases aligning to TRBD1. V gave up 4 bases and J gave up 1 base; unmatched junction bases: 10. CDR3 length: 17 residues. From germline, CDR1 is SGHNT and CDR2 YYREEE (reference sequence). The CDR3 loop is CASSPWTGGTGNTEAFF. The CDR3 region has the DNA TGTGCCAGCAGCCCCTGGACAGGGGGAACCGGGAACACTGAAGCTTTCTTT.

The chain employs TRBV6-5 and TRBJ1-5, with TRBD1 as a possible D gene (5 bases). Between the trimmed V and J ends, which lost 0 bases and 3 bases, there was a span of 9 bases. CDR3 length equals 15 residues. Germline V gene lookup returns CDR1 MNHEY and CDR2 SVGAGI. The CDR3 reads CASSYSGLPNQPQHF. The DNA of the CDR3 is TGTGCCAGCAGTTACTCGGGGCTACCCAATCAGCCCCAGCATTTT.

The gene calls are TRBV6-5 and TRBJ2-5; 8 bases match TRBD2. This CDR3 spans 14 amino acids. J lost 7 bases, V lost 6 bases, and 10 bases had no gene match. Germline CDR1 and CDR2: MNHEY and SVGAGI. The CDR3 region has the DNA TGTGCCAGCAGCCTACTGACGGGAGGGGGGACCCAGTACTTC. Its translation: CASSLLTGGGTQYF.

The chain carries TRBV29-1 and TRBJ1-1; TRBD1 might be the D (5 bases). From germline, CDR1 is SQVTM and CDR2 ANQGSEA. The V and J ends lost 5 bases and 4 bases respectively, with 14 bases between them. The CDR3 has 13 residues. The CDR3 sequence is CSVQAGEGTEAFF. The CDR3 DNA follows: TGCAGCGTTCAGGCGGGGGAAGGCACTGAAGCTTTCTTT.

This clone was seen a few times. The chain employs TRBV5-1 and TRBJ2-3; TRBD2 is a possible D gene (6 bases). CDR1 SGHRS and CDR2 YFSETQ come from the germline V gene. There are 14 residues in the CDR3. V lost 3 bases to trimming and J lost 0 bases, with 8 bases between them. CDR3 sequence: CASSWDSSTDTQYF. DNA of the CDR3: TGCGCCAGCAGCTGGGACTCTAGCACAGATACGCAGTATTTT. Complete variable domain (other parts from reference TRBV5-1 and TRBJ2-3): KAGVTQTPRYLIKTRGQQVTLSCSPISGHRSVSWYQQTPGQGLQFLFEYFSETQRNKGNFPGRFSGRQFSNSRSEMNVSTLELGDSALYLCASSWDSSTDTQYFGPGTRLTVL.

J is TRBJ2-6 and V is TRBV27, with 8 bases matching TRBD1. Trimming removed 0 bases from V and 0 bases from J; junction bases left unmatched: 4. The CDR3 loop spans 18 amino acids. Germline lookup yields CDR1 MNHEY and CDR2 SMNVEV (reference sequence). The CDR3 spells CASSLSTGEPSGANVLTF. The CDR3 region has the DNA TGTGCCAGCAGTTTATCGACAGGGGAACCCTCTGGGGCCAACGTCCTGACTTTC.

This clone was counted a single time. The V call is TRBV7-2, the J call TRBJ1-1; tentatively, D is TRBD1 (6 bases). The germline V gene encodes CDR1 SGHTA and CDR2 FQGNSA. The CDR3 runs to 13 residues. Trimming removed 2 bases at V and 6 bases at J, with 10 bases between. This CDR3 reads CASSLRGRAEAFF. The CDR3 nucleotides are TGTGCCAGCAGCTTAAGGGGGAGGGCTGAAGCTTTCTTT.

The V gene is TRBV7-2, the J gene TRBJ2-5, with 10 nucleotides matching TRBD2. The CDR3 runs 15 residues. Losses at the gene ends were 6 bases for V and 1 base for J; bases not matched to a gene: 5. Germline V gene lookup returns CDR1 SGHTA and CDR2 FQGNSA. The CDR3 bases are TGTGCCAGCAGGCTACTAGCGGGATCCCAAGAGACCCAGTACTTC. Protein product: CASRLLAGSQETQYF.

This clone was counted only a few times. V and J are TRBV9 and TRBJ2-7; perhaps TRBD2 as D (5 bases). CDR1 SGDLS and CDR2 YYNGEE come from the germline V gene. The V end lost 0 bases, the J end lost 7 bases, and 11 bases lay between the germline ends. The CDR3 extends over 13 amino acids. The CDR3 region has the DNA TGTGCCAGCAGCGTAGGAGGTCGGGAAGAGCAGTACTTC. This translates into CASSVGGREEQYF.

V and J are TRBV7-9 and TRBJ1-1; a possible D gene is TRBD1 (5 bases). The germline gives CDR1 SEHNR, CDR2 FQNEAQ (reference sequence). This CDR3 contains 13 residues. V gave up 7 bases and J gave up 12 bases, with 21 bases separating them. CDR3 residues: CASTGLRGEGTFF. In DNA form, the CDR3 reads TGTGCCAGCACTGGGCTCCGGGGGGAAGGAACTTTCTTT.

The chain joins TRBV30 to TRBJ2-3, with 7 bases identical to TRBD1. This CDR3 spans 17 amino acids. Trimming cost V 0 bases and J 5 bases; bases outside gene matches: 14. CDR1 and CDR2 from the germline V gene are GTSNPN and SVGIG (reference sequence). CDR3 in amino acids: CAWSVGGQALWGDTQYF. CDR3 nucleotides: TGTGCCTGGAGTGTCGGAGGACAGGCCCTTTGGGGAGATACGCAGTATTTT. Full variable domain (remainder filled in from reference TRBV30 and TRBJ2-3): SQTIHQWPATLVQPVGSPLSLECTVEGTSNPNLYWYRQAAGRGLQLLFYSVGIGQISSEVPQNLSASRPQDRQFILSSKKLLLSDSGFYLCAWSVGGQALWGDTQYFGPGTRLTVL.

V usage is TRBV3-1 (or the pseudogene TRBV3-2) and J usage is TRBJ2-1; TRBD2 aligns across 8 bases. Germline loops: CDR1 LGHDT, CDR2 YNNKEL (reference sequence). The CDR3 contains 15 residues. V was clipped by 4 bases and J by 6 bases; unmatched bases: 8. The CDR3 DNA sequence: TGTGCCAGCAGCCTGCCGGGGGGGGGCGTCAATGAGCAGTTCTTC. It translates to CASSLPGGGVNEQFF.

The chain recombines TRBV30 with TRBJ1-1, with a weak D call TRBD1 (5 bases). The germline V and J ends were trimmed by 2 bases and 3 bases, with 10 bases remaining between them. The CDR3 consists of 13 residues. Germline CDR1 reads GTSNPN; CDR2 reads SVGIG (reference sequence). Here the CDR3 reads CAWSQGSDTEAFF. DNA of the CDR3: TGTGCCTGGAGTCAGGGTTCGGACACTGAAGCTTTCTTT.

The CDR3 spells CASSSQAGGGLDTQYF. The DNA of the CDR3 is TGTGCCAGCAGCTCACAGGCTGGCGGGGGGTTAGATACGCAGTATTTT. The rearrangement joins TRBV7-2 to TRBJ2-3; 8 positions agree with TRBD2. The trim removed 4 bases at V and 5 bases at J, leaving 11 bases unmatched. The CDR3 has 16 amino acids. Germline V gene sequence: CDR1 SGHTA, CDR2 FQGNSA.